This T cell receptor beta chain was found in a study of T cells in Graves' hyperthyroidism and ophthalmopathy. It was RNA transcripts that yielded the amplified TCR beta CDR3 regions. The HTBI primer set drove a first-round RT-PCR of the TCR CDR3. TCRdb ran MiXCR on the multiplex PCR reads and lists one entry per CDR3 protein. The data hold about 300,000 distinct CDR3 sequences, with under 30% observed a single time. Regarding the study as a whole: Most expanded thyroid clonotypes above 0.001 recurred in blood.

This clonotype was seen repeatedly, ten times or more. What it binds is not known. Disease duration under 2 months; hyperthyroidism patients were aged 18 to 65. Uncontrolled infection, other autoimmune disease, pregnancy or lactation barred patients from enrollment. The PBMCs studied were ones that came from around 10 ml fresh peripheral blood. Germline V gene lookup returns CDR1 SEHNR and CDR2 FQNEAQ (reference sequence). The CDR3 covers 15 residues. Between the trimmed V and J ends, which lost 3 bases and 2 bases, there was a span of 10 bases. The TCR sequence derives from a man between 35 and 55 years old with Graves' hyperthyroidism that later progressed to Graves' ophthalmopathy. The chain joins TRBV7-9 to TRBJ2-2, with D maybe TRBD2 (6 bases). The sequencing sample was made of blood. The CDR3 coding sequence is TGTGCCAGCAGCTTCTCGGAGGGAAACACCGGGGAGCTGTTTTTT. Translation: CASSFSEGNTGELFF. Based on the CDR3 plus reference TRBV7-9 and TRBJ2-2, the full variable domain is DTGVSQNPRHKITKRGQNVTFRCDPISEHNRLYWYRQTLGQGPEFLTYFQNEAQLEKSRLLSDRFSAERPKGSFSTLEIQRTEQGDSAMYLCASSFSEGNTGELFFGEGSRLTVL.